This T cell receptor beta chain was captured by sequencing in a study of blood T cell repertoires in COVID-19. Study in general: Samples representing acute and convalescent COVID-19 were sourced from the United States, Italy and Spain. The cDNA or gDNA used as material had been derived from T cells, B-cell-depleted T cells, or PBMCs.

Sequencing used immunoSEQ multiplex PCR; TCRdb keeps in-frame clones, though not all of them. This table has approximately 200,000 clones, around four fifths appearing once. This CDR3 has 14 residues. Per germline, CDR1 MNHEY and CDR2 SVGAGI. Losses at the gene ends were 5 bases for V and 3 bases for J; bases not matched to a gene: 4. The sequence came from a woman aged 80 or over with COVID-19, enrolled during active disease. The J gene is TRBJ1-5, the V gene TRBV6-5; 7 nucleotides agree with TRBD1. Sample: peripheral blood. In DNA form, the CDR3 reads TGTGCCAGCAGTACCGGACAGGCCAATCAGCCCCAGCATTTT. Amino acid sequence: CASSTGQANQPQHF.